Shown below are 12 T cell receptor beta chains from a single sample sequenced in a study of a mutant IDH1 vaccine in newly diagnosed glioma. Using immunoSEQ multiplex PCR, the repertoire was profiled, and TCRdb retains in-frame clones only, with some absent. Among over 95,000 clones listed, roughly 90% were seen once. Their antigens are not known. Time point meaning: week 11, during vaccination. Topical imiquimod was applied with each vaccine dose, which held 300 ug of mutant IDH1 20-mer peptide. Sample: PBMCs, taken from a glioma patient whose treatment included an IDH1 peptide vaccine. These receptors all come from a woman aged 45 to 65 with glioma.

The chain recombines TRBV7-9 with TRBJ2-3, with 11 bases lining up with TRBD2. Unmatched junction bases numbered 8, after V lost 5 bases and J lost 1 base. The CDR3 is 17 residues long. CDR1 and CDR2 (germline): SEHNR, FQNEAQ (reference sequence). The chain's CDR3 is CASSARTSGPRTDTQYF. Written as DNA, the CDR3 is TGTGCCAGCAGCGCGCGGACTAGCGGGCCCCGCACAGATACGCAGTATTTT.

The chain couples TRBV27 to TRBJ1-4; no clear D. The CDR3 has 17 amino acids. Trimming shortened V by 2 bases and J by 5 bases, and 18 bases separated the two germline ends. Germline CDR1 MNHEY, CDR2 SMNVEV (reference sequence). CDR3 coding DNA: TGTGCCAGCAGTTTAAACACGGGAGATAAGGGAAATGAAAAACTGTTTTTT. Encoded protein: CASSLNTGDKGNEKLFF.

The V gene is TRBV4-1, the J gene TRBJ2-3; 8 bases map to TRBD1. The germline gives CDR1 MGHRA, CDR2 YSYEKL. The V and J ends lost 6 bases and 3 bases, in that order; junction bases with no gene match: 8. The CDR3 runs to 15 residues. As DNA, the CDR3 is TGCGCCAGCAGACTCCAGGGGGCATGGACAGATACGCAGTATTTT. Translated, it gives CASRLQGAWTDTQYF.

This clone was counted a few times. The CDR3 loop reads CASSIRWGQETEQYF. The CDR3 region has the DNA TGTGCCAGTAGTATTCGCTGGGGACAGGAGACCGAGCAGTACTTC. The rearrangement links TRBV19 to TRBJ2-7; 8 nucleotides match TRBD1. This CDR3 has 15 amino acids. CDR1 is LNHDA and CDR2 is SQIVND in the germline V gene (reference sequence). After removal of 3 bases from V and 6 bases from J, the junction contained 10 bases not matched to a gene. Complete variable domain (other parts from reference TRBV19 and TRBJ2-7): DGGITQSPKYLFRKEGQNVTLSCEQNLNHDAMYWYRQDPGQGLRLIYYSQIVNDFQKGDIAEGYSVSREKKESFPLTVTSAQKNPTAFYLCASSIRWGQETEQYFGPGTRLTVT.

The gene calls are TRBV5-6 and TRBJ1-2, with TRBD1 identical over 9 bases. V dropped 7 bases and J dropped 7; count of bases not matched to a gene: 8. CDR1 is SGHDT and CDR2 is YYEEEE in the germline V gene. The CDR3 runs to 13 residues. The CDR3 DNA is TGTGCCAGCTGGGGACAGGGAATGAGTGGCTACACCTTC. Its translation is CASWGQGMSGYTF.

This chain links TRBV6-1 with TRBJ1-5, with 8 bases that match TRBD1. Trimming at V came to 6 bases and at J to 2 bases, leaving 6 bases not matched to a gene. CDR1 and CDR2 from the germline V gene are MNHNS and SASEGT. This CDR3 spans 15 amino acids. The CDR3 sequence: CASSGQGKGNQPQHF. The CDR3 DNA reads TGTGCCAGCAGCGGACAGGGAAAGGGCAATCAGCCCCAGCATTTT.

The J gene is TRBJ1-1, the V gene TRBV6-1; perhaps TRBD1 as D (6 bases). The CDR3 is 14 amino acids. The V and J ends lost 6 bases and 9 bases respectively, with 20 bases between them. Germline assignment: CDR1 MNHNS and CDR2 SASEGT. CDR3 residues: CASSPEGQKKKAFF. The CDR3 DNA sequence: TGTGCCAGCAGCCCCGAAGGACAGAAGAAGAAAGCTTTCTTT.

The J gene is TRBJ2-5, the V gene TRBV19; either TRBD1 or TRBD2 may supply D (5 bases each). The J call is in doubt because the DNA end fits TRBJ2-7 better. This CDR3 region has 14 residues. Germline assignment: CDR1 LNHDA and CDR2 SQIVND (reference sequence). CDR3 sequence reads: CASSIWDGTYEQYF. CDR3 coding DNA: TGTGCCAGTAGTATTTGGGACGGGACCTACGAGCAGTACTTC.

V gene TRBV6-6 combines with J gene TRBJ2-1; D is unresolved. This CDR3 comprises 14 residues. V was shortened by 7 bases and J by 2 bases, with 12 bases between the two germline ends. The germline CDR1 and CDR2 sequences are MNHNY and SVGAGI (reference sequence). CDR3 amino acids: CASKMAGPYNEQFF. The CDR3 region has the DNA TGTGCCAGCAAGATGGCCGGCCCCTACAATGAGCAGTTCTTC.

The rearrangement links TRBV30 to TRBJ2-1; 12 bases agree with TRBD2. The CDR3 runs 13 residues. Germline CDR1 GTSNPN, CDR2 SVGIG (reference sequence). Trimming removed 3 bases from V and 7 bases from J; junction bases left unmatched: 1. Here the CDR3 reads CAWRLAGGNEQFF. The DNA for the CDR3 is TGTGCCTGGAGACTAGCGGGAGGAAATGAGCAGTTCTTC.

V and J are TRBV5-1 and TRBJ2-1; 9 bases agree with TRBD2. V shed 0 bases, J shed 7 bases, and the junction held 5 bases outside the gene matches. There are 15 residues in the CDR3. CDR1 is SGHRS, CDR2 YFSETQ, per germline. As DNA, the CDR3 is TGCGCCAGCAGCTTGGGAGGCGGGAGGGGAAATGAGCAGTTCTTC. Amino acid sequence: CASSLGGGRGNEQFF.

The rearrangement uses TRBV2 and TRBJ2-3, with TRBD2 identical over 8 bases. The CDR3 totals 14 residues. Losses at the gene ends were 8 bases for V and 0 bases for J; bases not matched to a gene: 4. Per the germline V gene, CDR1 is SNHLY and CDR2 is FYNNEI. CDR3 region: CASGRLASTDTQYF. CDR3 DNA: TGTGCCAGCGGAAGACTAGCGAGCACAGATACGCAGTATTTT.